A single sample is the source of the 27 T cell receptor beta chains below, sequenced in a study of cytomegalovirus exposure and HLA in healthy donors. Use of 60 Vbeta and 13 Jbeta primers characterized the PCR. The data were produced by immunoSEQ multiplex PCR, yet TCRdb's version contains in-frame clones alone and is incomplete. The sample lists roughly 230,000 clones, around four fifths seen once, with approximately 0.47% in the top ten. Sequences were obtained from PBMCs. The source is a boy younger than 18 in good health and CMV-seronegative.

The rearrangement links TRBV6-5 to TRBJ2-3; no reliable D call. The V gene lost 6 bases and the J gene lost 0 bases, with 7 bases spanning the gap. CDR1 MNHEY and CDR2 SVGAGI come from the germline V gene. The CDR3 sequence is 13 residues long. This chain's CDR3 is CASSLLSTDTQYF. The CDR3 DNA sequence: TGTGCCAGCAGCCTCCTCAGCACAGATACGCAGTATTTT.

This chain joins TRBV9 and TRBJ1-5; TRBD1 agrees at 8 bases. Unmatched junction bases numbered 7, after V lost 4 bases and J lost 7 bases. From germline, CDR1 is SGDLS and CDR2 YYNGEE. The CDR3 is made up of 14 amino acids. CDR3: CASSPRTGNQPQHF. The CDR3, as DNA: TGTGCCAGCAGCCCTCGGACAGGGAACCAGCCCCAGCATTTT.

This chain links TRBV5-1 with TRBJ2-1; D may be TRBD2 (6 bases). Germline V gene data show CDR1 as SGHRS and CDR2 as YFSETQ. There are 15 residues in the CDR3. Trimming stripped 5 bases from V and 3 bases from J, with 15 bases between. The CDR3 here is CASSWNSGNYNEQFF. In nucleotides, the CDR3 is TGCGCCAGCAGTTGGAATAGCGGCAACTACAATGAGCAGTTCTTC.

The J gene is TRBJ2-5, the V gene TRBV2; the D is unclear. Trimming took 7 bases from V and 11 from J, leaving 5 bases between them. Germline V lookup: CDR1 SNHLY, CDR2 FYNNEI. CDR3 size: 8 residues. The CDR3 spells CASTPQYF. The CDR3 DNA is TGTGCCAGCACCCCGCAGTACTTC.

The V and J genes are TRBV5-6 and TRBJ1-5, with 8 bases identical to TRBD1. This CDR3 has 18 residues. V was pared by 0 bases and J by 5 bases, with 13 bases of the junction left unmatched. CDR1 SGHDT and CDR2 YYEEEE come from the germline V gene. The CDR3, as DNA: TGTGCCAGCAGCTTGGCCATAGGCAGGGGGCAGGCAGATCAGCCCCAGCATTTT. This codes for CASSLAIGRGQADQPQHF. The full variable domain, completed using reference TRBV5-6 and TRBJ1-5, is DAGVTQSPTHLIKTRGQQVTLRCSPKSGHDTVSWYQQALGQGPQFIFQYYEEEERQRGNFPDRFSGHQFPNYSSELNVNALLLGDSALYLCASSLAIGRGQADQPQHFGDGTRLSIL.

This clone was recorded a few times. This chain's CDR3 is CASSLTPLAEQFF. The CDR3 DNA reads TGTGCCAGTAGCCTGACCCCCCTAGCGGAGCAGTTCTTC. V and J are TRBV19 and TRBJ2-1; D might be TRBD2 (6 bases). Trimming took off 6 bases at V and 10 bases at J, with 16 bases between the two ends. This CDR3 is built from 13 residues. Germline loops: CDR1 LNHDA, CDR2 SQIVND (reference sequence).

The rearrangement joins TRBV13 to TRBJ2-7; 13 bases are a match to TRBD2. This CDR3 has 15 residues. J was trimmed by 4 bases and V by 3 bases; bases with no gene match: 3. CDR1 is PRHDT, CDR2 FYEKMQ, per germline (reference sequence). The CDR3 loop is CASSFVTSGRYEQYF. Here the CDR3 DNA reads TGTGCCAGCAGCTTTGTGACTAGCGGGAGGTACGAGCAGTACTTC.

The genes are TRBV10-2 and TRBJ1-6, with D uncertain. The germline CDR1 and CDR2 sequences are WSHSY and SAAADI. This CDR3 contains 13 residues. V gave up 8 bases and J gave up 9 bases, with 14 bases separating them. The CDR3 bases are TGCGCCAGCCAGACCCAGGTCTCTTCACCCCTCCACTTT. This translates into CASQTQVSSPLHF.

This rearrangement joins TRBV6-1 to TRBJ1-1; tentative D call: TRBD1 (6 bases). Trimming stripped 1 base from V and 3 bases from J, with 9 bases between. The length of the CDR3 is 14 residues. Looked up from germline, CDR1 is MNHNS and CDR2 is SASEGT. The CDR3 DNA follows: TGTGCCAGCAGTGAAGTTGACAGGTACACTGAAGCTTTCTTT. It translates to CASSEVDRYTEAFF.

This clone was recorded a few times. The V call is TRBV19, the J call TRBJ1-3; tentatively, D is TRBD1 (6 bases). This CDR3 is built from 16 residues. Trimming shortened V by 6 bases and J by 1 base, and 16 bases separated the two germline ends. The V gene's germline CDR1 is LNHDA and CDR2 SQIVND (reference sequence). The CDR3 sequence: CASRWTVKESGNTIYF. CDR3 sequence (DNA): TGTGCCAGTAGATGGACAGTCAAGGAGTCTGGAAACACCATATATTTT.

In this sample, this clone turned up once. This chain joins TRBV7-2 and TRBJ2-1; D perhaps matches TRBD2 (5 bases). Trimming removed 5 bases at V and 0 bases at J, with 17 bases between. Germline V gene lookup returns CDR1 SGHTA and CDR2 FQGNSA. The CDR3 is made up of 17 amino acids. Here the CDR3 reads CASSPGLSHYSYNEQFF. CDR3 in DNA: TGTGCCAGCAGCCCTGGACTTTCCCATTACTCCTACAATGAGCAGTTCTTC.

This CDR3 is CASSLGETQYF. CDR3 nucleotide sequence: TGTGCCAGCAGCCTCGGGGAGACCCAGTACTTC. The genes are TRBV14 and TRBJ2-5; D remains ambiguous. This CDR3 has 11 amino acids. Germline assignment: CDR1 SGHDN and CDR2 FVKESK. Trimming stripped 4 bases from V and 5 bases from J, with 5 bases between.

The CDR3 spells CASSLLQGNTEAFF. The CDR3 bases are TGCGCCAGCAGCCTTTTACAGGGGAACACTGAAGCTTTCTTT. V is TRBV5-1 and J is TRBJ1-1, with D possibly TRBD1 on 6 matching bases. V was cut by 4 bases and J by 1 base, with 11 bases left in between. CDR1 and CDR2 from the germline V gene are SGHRS and YFSETQ. This CDR3 region has 14 residues.

Only a few counts were recorded for this clone. This chain uses TRBV27 with TRBJ2-7, with D possibly TRBD1 on 5 matching bases. V gave up 2 bases and J gave up 4 bases, with 12 bases separating them. Germline CDR1 reads MNHEY; CDR2 reads SMNVEV (reference sequence). The CDR3 is 14 residues long. This CDR3 reads CASSLVQGSYEQYF. The CDR3 DNA reads TGTGCCAGCAGTTTAGTTCAGGGCTCTTACGAGCAGTACTTC.

This clone was seen a few times. The chain employs TRBV4-1 and TRBJ1-5, with 12 positions matching TRBD1. This CDR3 contains 17 residues. Germline loops: CDR1 MGHRA, CDR2 YSYEKL. V shed 4 bases, J shed 3 bases, and the junction held 7 bases outside the gene matches. The CDR3: CASSPGTGGRTNQPQHF. In DNA form, the CDR3 reads TGCGCCAGCAGCCCCGGGACAGGGGGCCGGACCAATCAGCCCCAGCATTTT.

The rearrangement joins TRBV5-1 to TRBJ1-4; TRBD1 agrees at 7 bases. The CDR3 has 13 residues. Germline V lookup: CDR1 SGHRS, CDR2 YFSETQ. V shed 5 bases, J shed 5 bases, and the junction held 3 bases outside the gene matches. This CDR3 reads CASRTGLNEKLFF. CDR3 bases: TGCGCCAGCAGGACAGGGTTGAATGAAAAACTGTTTTTT.

The genes are TRBV9 and TRBJ2-5, with 12 bases matching TRBD2. Germline V gene sequence: CDR1 SGDLS, CDR2 YYNGEE. The CDR3 runs 14 residues. The ends lost 7 bases at V and 4 bases at J; junction bases unmatched: 5. The CDR3, as DNA: TGTGCCAGCGGACCGGGACTAGCGGGAGAGACCCAGTACTTC. Residues: CASGPGLAGETQYF.

V gene TRBV27 combines with J gene TRBJ1-5; 9 bases map to TRBD1. With 0 bases clipped from V and 5 bases from J, the junction kept 5 bases outside the gene matches. The germline CDR1 and CDR2 sequences are MNHEY and SMNVEV (reference sequence). The CDR3 runs to 16 residues. The CDR3 loop reads CASSLSGQGWDQPQHF. The CDR3 nucleotides are TGTGCCAGCAGTTTATCGGGACAGGGTTGGGATCAGCCCCAGCATTTT.

The V call is TRBV13, the J call TRBJ2-5; 8 bases are shared with TRBD1. Germline V gene sequence: CDR1 PRHDT, CDR2 FYEKMQ (reference sequence). Trimming took 5 bases from V and 5 from J; bases not matched to a gene: 13. The CDR3 runs to 16 residues. The CDR3 is CASSHGTGGMGETQYF. The CDR3 bases are TGTGCCAGCAGCCATGGGACAGGAGGTATGGGGGAGACCCAGTACTTC. The full variable domain, with the rest looked up from reference TRBV13 and TRBJ2-5, is AAGVIQSPRHLIKEKRETATLKCYPIPRHDTVYWYQQGPGQDPQFLISFYEKMQSDKGSIPDRFSAQQFSDYHSELNMSSLELGDSALYFCASSHGTGGMGETQYFGPGTRLLVL.

This chain joins TRBV11-2 and TRBJ1-2; 9 bases are shared with TRBD1. This CDR3 has 16 residues. J gave up 4 bases and V 4 bases, and 10 bases lay outside the gene matches. Per the germline V gene, CDR1 is SGHAT and CDR2 is FQNNGV. CDR3 in amino acids: CASSSDPGTGRYGYTF. CDR3 nucleotide sequence: TGTGCCAGCAGCTCGGACCCCGGGACAGGGCGCTATGGCTACACCTTC.

The chain has TRBV27 and TRBJ2-2; TRBD1 matches at 8 bases. V gave up 8 bases and J gave up 5 bases; unmatched junction bases: 22. The V gene's germline CDR1 is MNHEY and CDR2 SMNVEV (reference sequence). CDR3 length: 19 amino acids. The CDR3 DNA follows: TGTGCCAGCCTTCTTCGGTGGACAGGGTCAGGGACGTGGACCGGGGAGCTGTTTTTT. Its protein product is CASLLRWTGSGTWTGELFF.

V and J are TRBV12-5 and TRBJ1-1; possibly TRBD1 for D (5 bases). This CDR3 spans 15 amino acids. The germline V gene has CDR1 LGHNT and CDR2 FRNRAP. Trimming took 2 bases from V and 1 from J, leaving 11 bases between them. CDR3 in amino acids: CASGLLVGGNTEAFF. CDR3 sequence (DNA): TGTGCTAGTGGTTTGCTAGTGGGGGGGAACACTGAAGCTTTCTTT.

V is TRBV11-1 and J is TRBJ2-3, with D possibly being TRBD2 (6 bases). V was pared by 5 bases and J by 0 bases, with 9 bases between. This CDR3 region has 14 residues. CDR1 and CDR2 (germline): SGHAT, FQDESV (reference sequence). CDR3 sequence (DNA): TGTGCCAGCAGCCCCGGGGGTAGCACAGATACGCAGTATTTT. It encodes CASSPGGSTDTQYF.

The chain joins TRBV7-3 to TRBJ2-4, with D tentatively TRBD2 (7 bases). V lost 1 base to trimming and J lost 8 bases, with 15 bases between them. The CDR3 loop spans 15 amino acids. The germline CDR1 and CDR2 sequences are SGHTA and FQGTGA. CDR3: CASSLKGGRGDIQYF. The CDR3 DNA reads as TGTGCCAGCAGCTTAAAGGGGGGGCGGGGTGACATTCAGTACTTC.

The V gene is TRBV7-9, the J gene TRBJ2-2, with D possibly TRBD2 on 5 matching bases. There are 13 residues in the CDR3. Germline V gene data show CDR1 as SEHNR and CDR2 as FQNEAQ (reference sequence). The V and J ends lost 3 bases and 3 bases respectively, with 5 bases between them. CDR3 sequence: CASSFGDTGELFF. DNA of the CDR3: TGTGCCAGCAGCTTCGGGGACACCGGGGAGCTGTTTTTT. The complete variable domain, with remaining parts taken from reference TRBV7-9 and TRBJ2-2, reads DTGVSQNPRHKITKRGQNVTFRCDPISEHNRLYWYRQTLGQGPEFLTYFQNEAQLEKSRLLSDRFSAERPKGSFSTLEIQRTEQGDSAMYLCASSFGDTGELFFGEGSRLTVL.

V is TRBV27 and J is TRBJ1-2; 8 bases align to TRBD1. The CDR3 runs to 14 residues. Looked up from germline, CDR1 is MNHEY and CDR2 is SMNVEV (reference sequence). V trimming: 3 bases; J trimming: 8 bases; junction bases outside the gene matches: 8. The CDR3 spells CASSFDRGLEGYTF. The CDR3 DNA reads TGTGCCAGCAGTTTTGACAGGGGATTGGAAGGCTACACCTTC.

This sequence joins TRBV7-2 and TRBJ2-7; D ambiguous. Germline CDR1 is SGHTA and CDR2 is FQGNSA. This CDR3 region has 11 residues. The V end was cut by 3 bases, the J end by 2 bases, with 2 bases between. DNA of the CDR3: TGTGCCAGCAGCTTCACCTACGAGCAGTACTTC. Translated: CASSFTYEQYF. Combining the CDR3 with reference TRBV7-2 and TRBJ2-7 gives the whole variable domain GAGVSQSPSNKVTEKGKDVELRCDPISGHTALYWYRQSLGQGLEFLIYFQGNSAPDKSGLPSDRFSAERTGGSVSTLTIQRTQQEDSAVYLCASSFTYEQYFGPGTRLTVT.